The clone carrying this TCR beta chain was seen once. Its antigen remains unknown. The donors were part of the validation cohort, which consisted of roughly 120 subjects and was separate from the first cohort of 666 subjects. The data derive from a study of cytomegalovirus exposure and HLA in healthy donors. General observations from the study: Among TCR beta chains, those listed as cytomegalovirus-associated numbered some 160. Subsequent analysis found a tendency for first-cohort TCR clusters to co-occur within the approximately 130 validation repertoires.

Assay: immunoSEQ multiplex PCR; the TCRdb copy retains only in-frame clones and omits some. The repertoire has about 130,000 clones, 80% to 90% of them found once; the top ten carry 1% to 1.5%. The CDR3 has 16 residues. Unmatched junction bases numbered 11, after V lost 9 bases and J lost 0 bases. Per germline, CDR1 SGHNT and CDR2 YYREEE (reference sequence). The chain recombines TRBV5-4 with TRBJ2-5, with 10 bases aligning to TRBD1. The sequenced sample consisted of PBMCs. The TCR originated in a young woman in good health and CMV-seronegative. The CDR3 sequence is CAIQDRGERYQETQYF. The CDR3 nucleotides are TGTGCCATTCAGGACAGGGGGGAGAGGTACCAAGAGACCCAGTACTTC.